The 2 T cell receptor beta chains below all came from one sample that was sequenced in a study of blood T cell repertoires in COVID-19. TCRdb's table, derived via immunoSEQ multiplex PCR, lists solely in-frame clones and lacks some. The sample records fewer than 250,000 clones, roughly 80% being singletons. Sequencing was performed on peripheral blood. These receptors were taken from an older woman with active or convalescent COVID-19.

This sequence joins TRBV7-9 and TRBJ2-3; 10 bases align to TRBD1. Per the germline V gene, CDR1 is SEHNR and CDR2 is FQNEAQ (reference sequence). The CDR3 length is 16 residues. V lost 5 bases, J lost 1 base, and 6 bases stayed unmatched. CDR3 amino acids: CASSEGQGSGTDTQYF. DNA for the CDR3: TGTGCCAGCAGCGAGGGACAGGGGTCGGGCACAGATACGCAGTATTTT.

J is TRBJ2-3 and V is TRBV18; TRBD1 agrees at 7 bases. The CDR3 contains 13 residues. Germline CDR1 is KGHSH and CDR2 is LQKENI. Trimming took 4 bases from V and 4 from J; bases not matched to a gene: 2. The CDR3 loop is CASSLGTADTQYF. In nucleotides, the CDR3 is TGTGCCAGCTCACTCGGGACAGCAGATACGCAGTATTTT.